These 3 T cell receptor beta chains share one sample of origin, sequenced in a study of cytomegalovirus exposure and HLA in healthy donors. Primers included in the PCR were 60 Vbeta and 13 Jbeta primers. Libraries were prepared by immunoSEQ multiplex PCR; TCRdb keeps only in-frame clonotypes and omits some of them. Of roughly 200,000 clones in the sample, 75% to 85% were seen once. Sequenced input: PBMCs. The receptors come from a woman aged 45-60 years in good health and CMV-seronegative.

V usage is TRBV27 and J usage is TRBJ2-1; 7 nucleotides agree with TRBD2. The CDR3 extends over 13 amino acids. Germline V gives CDR1 MNHEY, CDR2 SMNVEV (reference sequence). Losses at the gene ends were 4 bases for V and 7 bases for J; bases not matched to a gene: 4. The CDR3 loop is CASSSRSGNEQFF. The CDR3 DNA reads as TGTGCCAGCAGTTCCCGTAGCGGGAATGAGCAGTTCTTC.

This clone has a single count. The gene calls are TRBV5-6 and TRBJ2-7; 13 positions match TRBD2. This CDR3 is 15 amino acids long. Trimming removed 4 bases from V and 5 bases from J; junction bases left unmatched: 6. Per germline, CDR1 SGHDT and CDR2 YYEEEE. CDR3 DNA: TGTGCCAGCAGCATTACTAGCGGGAGGGATCACGAGCAGTACTTC. Translating it yields CASSITSGRDHEQYF.

The CDR3 is CASRGQGLAGELFF. For the CDR3, the DNA is TGTGCCAGCAGGGGACAGGGGTTGGCGGGGGAGCTGTTTTTT. The chain combines TRBV28 with TRBJ2-2; 10 bases are shared with TRBD1. The length of the CDR3 is 14 residues. CDR1 and CDR2 (germline): MDHEN, SYDVKM. V lost 6 bases and J lost 8; bases outside the gene matches: 6.